Sequencing of this T cell receptor (beta chain) was carried out in a study of blood T cell repertoires in COVID-19. Study-level information: Donors in the United States, Italy and Spain gave samples during acute or convalescent COVID-19. In each case, the material was cDNA or gDNA derived from T cells, B-cell-depleted T cells, or PBMCs.

As handled by the study authors: How many nucleated cells were present was estimated from reference gene primer amplification. The protocol was immunoSEQ multiplex PCR, while the TCRdb copy is restricted to in-frame clones and leaves out a portion. V, J and clone size reflect that table, while D and trimming were determined from the DNA. The sample includes 130,000 to 150,000 clones, 80% to 90% of them seen just once. This CDR3 has 18 amino acids. V shed 2 bases and J shed 2 bases, with 18 bases lying between them. The specimen was peripheral blood. This TCR came from a human donor in a cohort sampled during active COVID-19. J is TRBJ1-4 and V is TRBV6-7; D is undetermined. TRBV6-7 is known as an ORF, though its function is uncertain. The CDR3 here is CASSYSWIGRGTNEKLFF. Here the CDR3 DNA reads TGTGCCAGCAGTTACAGCTGGATAGGACGAGGGACTAATGAAAAACTGTTTTTT.